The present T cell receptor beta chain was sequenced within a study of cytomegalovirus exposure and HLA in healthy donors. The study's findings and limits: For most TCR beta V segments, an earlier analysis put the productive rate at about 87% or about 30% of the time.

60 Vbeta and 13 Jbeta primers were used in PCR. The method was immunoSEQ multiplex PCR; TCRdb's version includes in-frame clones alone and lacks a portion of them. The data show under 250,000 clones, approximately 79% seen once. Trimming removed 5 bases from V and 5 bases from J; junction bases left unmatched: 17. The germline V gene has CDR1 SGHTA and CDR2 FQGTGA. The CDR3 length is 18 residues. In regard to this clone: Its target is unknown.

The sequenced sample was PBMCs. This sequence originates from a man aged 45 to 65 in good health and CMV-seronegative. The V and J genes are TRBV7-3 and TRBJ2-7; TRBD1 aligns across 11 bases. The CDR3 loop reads CASSPFRPWGQGEDEQYF. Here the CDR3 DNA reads TGTGCCAGCAGCCCCTTCCGCCCCTGGGGACAGGGGGAGGACGAGCAGTACTTC. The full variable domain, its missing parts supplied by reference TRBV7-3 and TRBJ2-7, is GAGVSQTPSNKVTEKGKYVELRCDPISGHTALYWYRQSLGQGPEFLIYFQGTGAADDSGLPNDRFFAVRPEGSVSTLKIQRTERGDSAVYLCASSPFRPWGQGEDEQYFGPGTRLTVT.